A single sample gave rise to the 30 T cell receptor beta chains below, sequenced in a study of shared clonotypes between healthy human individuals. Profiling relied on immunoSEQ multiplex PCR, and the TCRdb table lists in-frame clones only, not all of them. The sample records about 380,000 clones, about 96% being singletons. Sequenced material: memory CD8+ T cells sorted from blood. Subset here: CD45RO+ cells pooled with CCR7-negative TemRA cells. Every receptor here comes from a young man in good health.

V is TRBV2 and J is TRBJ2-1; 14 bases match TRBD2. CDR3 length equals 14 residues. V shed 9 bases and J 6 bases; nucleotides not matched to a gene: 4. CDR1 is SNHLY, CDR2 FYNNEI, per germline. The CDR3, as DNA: TGTGCCAGGACAGGGACTAGCGGGAGCAATGAGCAGTTCTTC. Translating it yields CARTGTSGSNEQFF.

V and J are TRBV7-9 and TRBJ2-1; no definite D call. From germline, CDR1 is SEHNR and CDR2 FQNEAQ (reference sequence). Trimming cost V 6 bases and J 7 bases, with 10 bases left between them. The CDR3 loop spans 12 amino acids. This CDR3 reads CASRPLGNEQFF. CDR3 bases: TGTGCCAGCAGACCCTTAGGGAATGAGCAGTTCTTC. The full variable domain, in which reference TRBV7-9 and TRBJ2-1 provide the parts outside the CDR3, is DTGVSQNPRHKITKRGQNVTFRCDPISEHNRLYWYRQTLGQGPEFLTYFQNEAQLEKSRLLSDRFSAERPKGSFSTLEIQRTEQGDSAMYLCASRPLGNEQFFGPGTRLTVL.

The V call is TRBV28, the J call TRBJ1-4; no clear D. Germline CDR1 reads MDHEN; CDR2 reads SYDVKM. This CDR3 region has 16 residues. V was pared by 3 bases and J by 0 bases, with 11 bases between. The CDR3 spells CASSLFYGPTNEKLFF. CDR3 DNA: TGTGCCAGCAGTTTGTTTTACGGACCAACTAATGAAAAACTGTTTTTT.

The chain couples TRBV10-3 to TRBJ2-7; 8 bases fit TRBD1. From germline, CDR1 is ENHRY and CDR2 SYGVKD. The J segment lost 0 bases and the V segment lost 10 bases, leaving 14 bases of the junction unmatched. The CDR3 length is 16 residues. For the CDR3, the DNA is TGTGCCACCACTGACAGGGGCCTAGGGAGCTCCTACGAGCAGTACTTC. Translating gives CATTDRGLGSSYEQYF.

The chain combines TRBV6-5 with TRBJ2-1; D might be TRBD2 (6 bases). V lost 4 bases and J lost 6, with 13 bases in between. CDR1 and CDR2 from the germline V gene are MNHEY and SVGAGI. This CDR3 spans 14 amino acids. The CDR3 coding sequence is TGTGCCAGCAGTTGGGCGGGATTCAGCAATGAGCAGTTCTTC. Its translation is CASSWAGFSNEQFF.

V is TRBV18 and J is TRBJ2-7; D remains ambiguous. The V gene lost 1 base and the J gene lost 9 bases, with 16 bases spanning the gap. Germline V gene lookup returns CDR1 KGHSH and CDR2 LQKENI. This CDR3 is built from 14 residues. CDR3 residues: CASSPRTDDLGQYF. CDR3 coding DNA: TGTGCCAGCTCACCACGGACCGACGACCTAGGGCAGTACTTC. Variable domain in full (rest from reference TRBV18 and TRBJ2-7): NAGVMQNPRHLVRRRGQEARLRCSPMKGHSHVYWYRQLPEEGLKFMVYLQKENIIDESGMPKERFSAEFPKEGPSILRIQQVVRGDSAAYFCASSPRTDDLGQYFGPGTRLTVT.

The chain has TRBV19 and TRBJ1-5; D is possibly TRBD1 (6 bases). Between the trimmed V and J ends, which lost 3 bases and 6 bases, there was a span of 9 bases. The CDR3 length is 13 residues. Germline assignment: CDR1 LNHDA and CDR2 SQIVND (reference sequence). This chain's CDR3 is CASSMWGLQPQHF. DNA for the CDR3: TGTGCCAGTAGTATGTGGGGGCTTCAGCCCCAGCATTTT.

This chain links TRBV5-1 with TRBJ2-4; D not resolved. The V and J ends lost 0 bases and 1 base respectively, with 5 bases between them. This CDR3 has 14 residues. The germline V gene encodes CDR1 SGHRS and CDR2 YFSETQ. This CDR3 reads CASSLEVAKNIQYF. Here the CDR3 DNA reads TGCGCCAGCAGCTTGGAGGTCGCCAAAAACATTCAGTACTTC. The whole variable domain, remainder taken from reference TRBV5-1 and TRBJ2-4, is KAGVTQTPRYLIKTRGQQVTLSCSPISGHRSVSWYQQTPGQGLQFLFEYFSETQRNKGNFPGRFSGRQFSNSRSEMNVSTLELGDSALYLCASSLEVAKNIQYFGAGTRLSVL.

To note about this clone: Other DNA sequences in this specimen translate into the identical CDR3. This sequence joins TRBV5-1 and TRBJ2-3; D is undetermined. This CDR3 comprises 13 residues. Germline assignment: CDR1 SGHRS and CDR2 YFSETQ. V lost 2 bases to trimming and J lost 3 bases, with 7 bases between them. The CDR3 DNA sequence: TGCGCCAGCAGCTTACTGCGTACAGATACGCAGTATTTT. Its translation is CASSLLRTDTQYF.

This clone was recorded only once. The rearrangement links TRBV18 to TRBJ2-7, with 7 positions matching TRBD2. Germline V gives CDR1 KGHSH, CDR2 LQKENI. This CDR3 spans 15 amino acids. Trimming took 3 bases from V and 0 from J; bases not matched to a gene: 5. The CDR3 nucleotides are TGTGCCAGCTCACCGAGTGGGAGGGGCTCCTACGAGCAGTACTTC. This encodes CASSPSGRGSYEQYF.

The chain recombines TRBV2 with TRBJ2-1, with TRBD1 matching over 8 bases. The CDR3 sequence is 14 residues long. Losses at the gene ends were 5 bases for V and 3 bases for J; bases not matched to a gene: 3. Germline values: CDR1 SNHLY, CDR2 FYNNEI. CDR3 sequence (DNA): TGTGCCAGCAGTCAGGACAGGGTCTACAATGAGCAGTTCTTC. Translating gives CASSQDRVYNEQFF.

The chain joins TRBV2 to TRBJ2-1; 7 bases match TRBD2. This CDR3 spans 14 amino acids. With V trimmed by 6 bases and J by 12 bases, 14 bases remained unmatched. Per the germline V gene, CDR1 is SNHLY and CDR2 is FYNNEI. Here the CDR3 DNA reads TGTGCCAGCAGGCCGGGGGAGGGCTCCGATGGGCAGTTCTTC. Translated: CASRPGEGSDGQFF.

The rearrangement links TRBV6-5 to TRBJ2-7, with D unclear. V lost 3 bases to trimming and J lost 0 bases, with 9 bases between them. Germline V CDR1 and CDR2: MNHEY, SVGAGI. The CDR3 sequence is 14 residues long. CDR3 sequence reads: CASSYSRNSYEQYF. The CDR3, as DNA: TGTGCCAGCAGTTATAGTAGGAACTCCTACGAGCAGTACTTC.

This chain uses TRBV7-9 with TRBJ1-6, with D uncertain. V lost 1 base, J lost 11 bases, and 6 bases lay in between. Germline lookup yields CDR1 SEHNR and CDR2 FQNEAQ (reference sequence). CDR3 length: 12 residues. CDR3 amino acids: CASSLVQTPLHF. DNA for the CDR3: TGTGCCAGCAGCTTAGTGCAGACACCCCTCCACTTT.

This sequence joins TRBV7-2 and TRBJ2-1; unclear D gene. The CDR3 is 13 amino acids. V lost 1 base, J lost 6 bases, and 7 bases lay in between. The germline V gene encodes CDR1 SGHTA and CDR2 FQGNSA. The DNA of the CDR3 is TGTGCCAGCAGCTTAGATAGAACCAATGAGCAGTTCTTC. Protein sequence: CASSLDRTNEQFF.

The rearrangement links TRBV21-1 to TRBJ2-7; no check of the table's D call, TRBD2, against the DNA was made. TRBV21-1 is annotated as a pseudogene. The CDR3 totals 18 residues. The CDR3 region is CASIHVPTSGRVHHEQYF. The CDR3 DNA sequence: TGTGCCAGCATCCATGTACCGACTAGCGGGAGGGTTCACCACGAGCAGTACTTC.

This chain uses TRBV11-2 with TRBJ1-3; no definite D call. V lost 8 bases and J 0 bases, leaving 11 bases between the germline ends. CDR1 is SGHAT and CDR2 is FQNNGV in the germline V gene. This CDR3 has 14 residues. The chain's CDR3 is CASGFDDSGNTIYF. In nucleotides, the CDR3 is TGTGCCAGCGGATTTGATGACTCTGGAAACACCATATATTTT.

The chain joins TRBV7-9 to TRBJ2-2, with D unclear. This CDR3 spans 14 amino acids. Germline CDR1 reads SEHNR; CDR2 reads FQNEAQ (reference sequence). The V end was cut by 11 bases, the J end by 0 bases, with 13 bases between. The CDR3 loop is CAFKGSANTGELFF. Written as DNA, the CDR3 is TGTGCCTTCAAAGGAAGTGCGAACACCGGGGAGCTGTTTTTT.

CDR3 sequence: CASSRTGLNEQFF. The CDR3 DNA follows: TGTGCCAGCAGCCGGACAGGTTTGAATGAGCAGTTCTTC. The gene calls are TRBV11-2 and TRBJ2-1; TRBD1 matches 7 bases. In germline, CDR1 is SGHAT, CDR2 FQNNGV. V shed 5 bases and J 7 bases; nucleotides not matched to a gene: 5. The CDR3 runs 13 residues.

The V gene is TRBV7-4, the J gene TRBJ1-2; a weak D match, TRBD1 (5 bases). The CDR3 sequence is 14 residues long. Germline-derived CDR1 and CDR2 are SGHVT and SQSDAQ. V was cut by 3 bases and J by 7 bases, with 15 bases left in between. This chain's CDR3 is CASSFGQGVRGYTF. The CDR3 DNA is TGTGCCAGCAGCTTTGGGCAGGGCGTCCGTGGCTACACCTTC.

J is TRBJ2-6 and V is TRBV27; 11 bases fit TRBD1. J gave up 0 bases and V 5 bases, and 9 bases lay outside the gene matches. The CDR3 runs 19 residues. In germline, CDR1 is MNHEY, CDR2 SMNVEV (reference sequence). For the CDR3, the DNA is TGTGCCAGCAGTCATCTCCGGGACAGGGGGGTCTCTGGGGCCAACGTCCTGACTTTC. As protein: CASSHLRDRGVSGANVLTF.

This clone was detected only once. The CDR3 loop is CASSLNRISNQPQHF. DNA for the CDR3: TGTGCCAGCAGTTTAAACCGTATTAGCAATCAGCCCCAGCATTTT. The chain joins TRBV27 to TRBJ1-5; unclear D gene. The CDR3 length is 15 residues. Germline CDR1 and CDR2: MNHEY and SMNVEV (reference sequence). The ends were cut back, 2 bases at V and 0 bases at J, with 8 bases in the middle.

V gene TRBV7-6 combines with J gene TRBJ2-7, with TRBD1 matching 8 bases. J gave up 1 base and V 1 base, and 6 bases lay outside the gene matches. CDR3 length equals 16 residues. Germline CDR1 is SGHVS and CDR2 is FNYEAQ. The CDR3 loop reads CASSLEGQGLSYEQYF. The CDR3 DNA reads TGTGCCAGCAGCTTAGAAGGACAGGGTCTTTCCTACGAGCAGTACTTC. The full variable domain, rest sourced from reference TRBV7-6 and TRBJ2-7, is GAGVSQSPRYKVTKRGQDVALRCDPISGHVSLYWYRQALGQGPEFLTYFNYEAQQDKSGLPNDRFSAERPEGSISTLTIQRTEQRDSAMYRCASSLEGQGLSYEQYFGPGTRLTVT.

This chain's CDR3 is CASSVGRGWSTEAFF. The CDR3 bases are TGTGCCAGCAGCGTAGGACGGGGTTGGAGCACTGAAGCTTTCTTT. V usage is TRBV9 and J usage is TRBJ1-1, with unresolved D. CDR3 size: 15 residues. Germline-derived CDR1 and CDR2 are SGDLS and YYNGEE. The germline V and J ends were trimmed by 0 bases and 4 bases, with 13 bases remaining between them.

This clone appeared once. The CDR3 DNA reads TGTGCCAGCAACCTTGGAACAGATACGCAGTATTTT. It yields the protein CASNLGTDTQYF. The chain employs TRBV11-2 and TRBJ2-3; D call uncertain. The V and J ends lost 7 bases and 3 bases respectively, with 8 bases between them. Germline V gives CDR1 SGHAT, CDR2 FQNNGV. This CDR3 is built from 12 residues.

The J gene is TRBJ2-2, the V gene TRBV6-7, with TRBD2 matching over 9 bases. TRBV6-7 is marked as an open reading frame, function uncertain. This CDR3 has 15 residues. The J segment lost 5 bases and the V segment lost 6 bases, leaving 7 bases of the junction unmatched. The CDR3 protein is CASSLPGLATGELFF. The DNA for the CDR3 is TGTGCCAGCAGCCTACCGGGACTAGCAACCGGGGAGCTGTTTTTT.

Here the CDR3 DNA reads TGTGCCAGCAGCATTGGGGCAGATACGCAGTATTTT. This translates into CASSIGADTQYF. The chain has TRBV21-1 and TRBJ2-3. TRBV21-1 is a pseudogene locus. This CDR3 is 12 amino acids long.

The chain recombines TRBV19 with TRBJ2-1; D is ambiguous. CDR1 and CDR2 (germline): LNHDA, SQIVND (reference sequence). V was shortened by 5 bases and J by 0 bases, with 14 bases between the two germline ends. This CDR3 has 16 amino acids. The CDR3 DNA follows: TGTGCCAGTAGTCGAACCAAGCCTAGCTCCTACAATGAGCAGTTCTTC. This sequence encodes CASSRTKPSSYNEQFF.

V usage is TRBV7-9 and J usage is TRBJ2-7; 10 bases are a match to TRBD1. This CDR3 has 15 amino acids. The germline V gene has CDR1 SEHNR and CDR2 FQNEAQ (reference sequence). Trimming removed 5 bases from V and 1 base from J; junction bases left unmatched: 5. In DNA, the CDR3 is TGTGCCAGCAGCACAAGGGGACAGGGGTCCTACGAGCAGTACTTC. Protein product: CASSTRGQGSYEQYF.

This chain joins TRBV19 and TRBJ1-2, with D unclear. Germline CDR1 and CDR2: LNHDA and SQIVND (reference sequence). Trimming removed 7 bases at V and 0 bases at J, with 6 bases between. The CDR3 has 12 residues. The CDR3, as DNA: TGTGCCAGTACGGCTACTAACTATGGCTACACCTTC. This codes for CASTATNYGYTF. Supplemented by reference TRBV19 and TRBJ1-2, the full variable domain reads DGGITQSPKYLFRKEGQNVTLSCEQNLNHDAMYWYRQDPGQGLRLIYYSQIVNDFQKGDIAEGYSVSREKKESFPLTVTSAQKNPTAFYLCASTATNYGYTFGSGTRLTVV.